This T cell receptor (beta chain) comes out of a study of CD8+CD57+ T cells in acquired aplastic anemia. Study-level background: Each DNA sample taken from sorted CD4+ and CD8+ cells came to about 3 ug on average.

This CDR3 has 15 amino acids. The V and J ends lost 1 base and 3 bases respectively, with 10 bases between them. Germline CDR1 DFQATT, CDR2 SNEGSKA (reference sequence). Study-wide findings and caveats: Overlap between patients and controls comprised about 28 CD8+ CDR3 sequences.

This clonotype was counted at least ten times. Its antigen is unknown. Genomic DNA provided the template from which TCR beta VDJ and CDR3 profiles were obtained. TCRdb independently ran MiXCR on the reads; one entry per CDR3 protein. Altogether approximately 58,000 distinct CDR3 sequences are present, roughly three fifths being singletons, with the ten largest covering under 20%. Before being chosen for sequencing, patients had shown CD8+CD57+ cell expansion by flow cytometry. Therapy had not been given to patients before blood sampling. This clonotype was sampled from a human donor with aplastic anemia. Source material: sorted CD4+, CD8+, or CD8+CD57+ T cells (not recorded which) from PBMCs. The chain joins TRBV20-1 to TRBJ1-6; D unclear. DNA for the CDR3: TGCAGTGCTAGAGCTCCTATTGTCTATAATTCACCCCTCCACTTT. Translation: CSARAPIVYNSPLHF.